These T cell receptor beta chains were read from a single sample in a study of siplizumab effects on memory and regulatory T cells. This table comes from immunoSEQ multiplex PCR, and its TCRdb copy is limited to in-frame clones, with some not included. The sample holds about 99,000 clones; 93% are singletons and the top ten take 0.6% to 0.7%. Sequences were obtained from Tregs sorted from blood. These receptors originate from a human donor in good health. The CDR3 runs from the conserved cysteine through the conserved F or W. A D gene is named only where the DNA matches it firmly. Clone size is given for some rows only: seen once, a few or many times, or a class if the clone is expanded.

>TRBV9|.|TRBJ1-3|.
CASSPGHREGNTIYF
TGTGCCAGCAGCCCCGGACATCGGGAAGGAAACACCATATATTTT
>TRBV30|.|TRBJ1-2|.
CAWKGYDYGYTF
TGTGCCTGGAAAGGCTATGACTATGGCTACACCTTC
>TRBV27|.|TRBJ1-1|.
CASSLSNRVGTEAFF
TGTGCCAGCAGTTTATCTAACAGGGTCGGAACTGAAGCTTTCTTT
>TRBV5-1|.|TRBJ1-2|.
CASSFHRDYGYTF
TGCGCCAGCAGCTTCCATAGAGACTATGGCTACACCTTC
>TRBV6-6|.|TRBJ2-7|once
CASSTRGNSYEQYF
TGTGCCAGCAGTACCAGGGGTAACTCCTACGAGCAGTACTTC
>TRBV7-9|.|TRBJ2-3|.
CASSLAGPDTQYF
TGTGCCAGCAGCTTAGCGGGGCCAGATACGCAGTATTTT
>TRBV9|.|TRBJ2-1|.
CASSAGLRGYNEQFF
TGTGCCAGCAGCGCGGGGCTCCGGGGTTACAATGAGCAGTTCTTC
>TRBV5-4|TRBD1|TRBJ2-2|.
CASSYLDRGDTGELFF
TGTGCCAGCAGCTATTTGGACAGGGGCGATACCGGGGAGCTGTTTTTT
>TRBV18|.|TRBJ1-2|.
CASSSPGKLYGYTF
TGTGCCAGCTCGTCCCCCGGGAAGCTCTATGGCTACACCTTC
>TRBV9|.|TRBJ2-1|.
CASSVSLRPPYNEQFF
TGTGCCAGCAGCGTCTCCCTCCGACCGCCGTACAATGAGCAGTTCTTC
>TRBV29-1|.|TRBJ2-7|.
CSALSGALSYEQYF
TGCAGCGCGCTTTCCGGGGCCCTCTCCTACGAGCAGTACTTC
>TRBV30|TRBD1|TRBJ2-7|.
CAWGQEASYEQYF
TGTGCCTGGGGACAGGAGGCCTCCTACGAGCAGTACTTC
>TRBV6-4|.|TRBJ1-1|once
CASRATGRGEAFF
TGTGCCAGCAGAGCCACAGGGCGGGGAGAAGCTTTCTTT
>TRBV5-1|.|TRBJ1-4|.
CASSPGKATTNEKLFF
TGCGCCAGCAGCCCGGGCAAGGCAACAACTAATGAAAAACTGTTTTTT
>TRBV27|TRBD2|TRBJ2-3|.
CASRLAGGPGTQYF
TGTGCCAGCAGACTAGCGGGGGGGCCGGGTACGCAGTATTTT
>TRBV6-4|.|TRBJ1-6|.
CASSATGARNSPLHF
TGTGCCAGCAGTGCGACCGGGGCTAGGAATTCACCCCTCCACTTT
>TRBV5-3|.|TRBJ1-2|.
CARSSGQDPRYTF
TGTGCCAGAAGCTCCGGACAAGACCCTCGCTACACCTTC
>TRBV5-4|.|TRBJ1-2|.
CASSLLTGGEGYTF
TGTGCCAGCAGCCTCCTCACGGGCGGGGAAGGCTACACCTTC
>TRBV5-6|TRBD1|TRBJ2-3|.
CASSLEGAGTDTQYF
TGTGCCAGCAGCTTGGAGGGGGCCGGCACAGATACGCAGTATTTT
>TRBV6-5|.|TRBJ1-3|once
CASSPASRSGNTIYF
TGTGCCAGCAGTCCCGCCAGCCGCTCTGGAAACACCATATATTTT
>TRBV10-3|.|TRBJ1-2|.
CAISVPGVSNYGYTF
TGTGCCATCAGTGTCCCGGGAGTTTCTAACTATGGCTACACCTTC
>TRBV6-1|.|TRBJ1-4|.
CASSQVHEKLFF
TGTGCCAGCAGCCAGGTTCACGAAAAACTGTTTTTT
>TRBV27|.|TRBJ2-1|.
CASSLWTGGNEQFF
TGTGCCAGCAGTTTATGGACCGGTGGTAATGAGCAGTTCTTC
>TRBV9|TRBD2|TRBJ2-1|.
CASSVGTSGTYNEQFF
TGTGCCAGCAGCGTCGGGACTAGCGGTACCTACAATGAGCAGTTCTTC
>TRBV14|TRBD2|TRBJ2-5|.
CASSQGLLAGVRETQYF
TGTGCCAGCAGCCAAGGTTTGCTAGCGGGAGTTCGGGAGACCCAGTACTTC
>TRBV6-5|.|TRBJ2-3|once
CASSPAVGGTDTQYF
TGTGCCAGCAGTCCCGCTGTGGGGGGCACAGATACGCAGTATTTT
>TRBV6-5|TRBD1|TRBJ1-1|few
CASSDDRGDTEAFF
TGTGCCAGCAGTGACGACAGGGGTGACACTGAAGCTTTCTTT
>TRBV5-1|.|TRBJ1-1|.
CASRSRATEAFF
TGCGCCAGCAGATCCCGGGCCACTGAAGCTTTCTTT
>TRBV9|.|TRBJ1-4|once
CASSVAGGFIGEKLFF
TGTGCCAGCAGCGTAGCTGGGGGATTCATAGGTGAAAAACTGTTTTTT
>TRBV21-1|.|TRBJ1-1|.
CASTQETDTEAFF
TGTGCCAGCACCCAAGAAACCGACACTGAAGCTTTCTTT
>TRBV2|.|TRBJ2-3|.
CASSQGPDTQYF
TGTGCCAGCAGTCAGGGGCCAGATACGCAGTATTTT
>TRBV5-6|TRBD2|TRBJ2-5|.
CASSPNLLAGVKETQYF
TGTGCCAGCAGCCCCAACCTGCTAGCGGGGGTCAAGGAGACCCAGTACTTC
>TRBV29-1|TRBD1|TRBJ1-2|once
CSVTDRGNYGYTF
TGCAGCGTAACTGACAGGGGGAACTATGGCTACACCTTC
>TRBV19|.|TRBJ1-1|.
CASSIVFVYMNTEAFF
TGTGCCAGTAGTATAGTATTTGTTTATATGAACACTGAAGCTTTCTTT
>TRBV9|TRBD2|TRBJ2-1|.
CASSGLAGGRADNEQFF
TGTGCCAGCAGCGGACTAGCGGGAGGTAGGGCAGACAATGAGCAGTTCTTC
>TRBV18|TRBD1|TRBJ1-2|once
CASSLRTGTDNNYGYTF
TGTGCCAGCTCACTCCGAACCGGGACAGACAATAACTATGGCTACACCTTC
>TRBV15|TRBD1|TRBJ1-1|.
CATSRILGQGILRTEAFF
TGTGCCACCAGCAGAATCTTAGGACAGGGGATATTGAGGACTGAAGCTTTCTTT
>TRBV6-6|.|TRBJ2-7|once
CASRKTGTYEQYF
TGTGCCAGCAGGAAGACAGGAACCTACGAGCAGTACTTC
>TRBV11-3|.|TRBJ1-1|.
CASSLGQNTEAFF
TGTGCCAGCAGCTTAGGCCAGAACACTGAAGCTTTCTTT
>TRBV5-4|.|TRBJ2-1|.
CASSLFPQSSYNEQFF
TGTGCCAGCAGCTTGTTCCCGCAGAGCTCCTACAATGAGCAGTTCTTC
>TRBV30|.|TRBJ2-5|.
CAWSVPLFNQYF
TGTGCCTGGAGTGTCCCCCTCTTTAACCAGTACTTC
>TRBV5-1|TRBD2|TRBJ2-1|.
CASSLALAGPNEQFF
TGCGCCAGCAGCTTGGCGTTAGCGGGACCGAATGAGCAGTTCTTC
>TRBV12-5|TRBD2|TRBJ2-1|.
CASGLVGRGGEQFF
TGTGCTAGTGGTTTGGTTGGGAGGGGTGGGGAGCAGTTCTTC
>TRBV11-2|.|TRBJ1-4|.
CASSQLAGATNEKLFF
TGTGCCAGCAGCCAGCTGGCCGGTGCAACTAATGAAAAACTGTTTTTT
>TRBV2|TRBD1|TRBJ2-3|.
CASSEEQGALDTQYF
TGTGCCAGCAGTGAAGAACAGGGGGCATTAGATACGCAGTATTTT
>TRBV7-9|.|TRBJ2-5|once
CASSLALLTREDQGETQYF
TGTGCCAGCAGCTTAGCTTTGCTGACCAGGGAGGATCAGGGAGAGACCCAGTACTTC
>TRBV11-3|TRBD2|TRBJ2-7|.
CASSLLAGVYEQYF
TGTGCCAGCAGCCTACTAGCGGGAGTCTACGAGCAGTACTTC
>TRBV29-1|.|TRBJ1-2|.
CSVLGAGYYGYTF
TGCAGCGTTTTAGGGGCGGGTTACTATGGCTACACCTTC
>TRBV14|.|TRBJ1-2|.
CASSPRTVPNYGYTF
TGTGCCAGCAGTCCGAGGACAGTCCCTAACTATGGCTACACCTTC
>TRBV7-6|TRBD1|TRBJ2-2|.
CASSFSGTGSGGELFF
TGTGCCAGCAGCTTTAGTGGGACAGGGAGCGGCGGGGAGCTGTTTTTT
>TRBV5-1|TRBD1|TRBJ1-4|.
CASSPTGGEKLFF
TGCGCCAGCAGCCCGACAGGGGGAGAAAAACTGTTTTTT
>TRBV2|.|TRBJ2-7|.
CASNYGTPSYEQYF
TGTGCCAGCAACTACGGGACTCCTTCCTACGAGCAGTACTTC
>TRBV4-1|.|TRBJ2-5|.
CASSRLPRETQYF
TGCGCCAGCAGCCGGCTCCCTCGGGAGACCCAGTACTTC
>TRBV6-5|.|TRBJ1-5|once
CASKGSGPQHF
TGTGCCAGCAAGGGTTCAGGGCCCCAGCATTTT
>TRBV5-1|.|TRBJ2-2|.
CASSAIRRGGMGSGELFF
TGCGCCAGCAGCGCCATCCGCCGCGGCGGGATGGGTTCCGGGGAGCTGTTTTTT
>TRBV7-9|TRBD1|TRBJ2-7|.
CASSPGTAFYEQYF
TGTGCCAGCAGCCCAGGGACAGCTTTTTACGAGCAGTACTTC
>TRBV10-3|TRBD1|TRBJ2-7|.
CATTGQPYEQYF
TGTGCCACCACGGGACAGCCTTACGAGCAGTACTTC